The rows below give T cell receptor beta chains drawn from one sample of a study of monozygotic twins with inflammatory bowel disease. TCRdb reprocessed the 5' RACE reads and stores each CDR3 protein as one record, lacking DNA. The table lists some 450,000 distinct CDR3 sequences. The sample was blood. Receptors were obtained from a human donor with ulcerative colitis or Crohn's disease, or a healthy co-twin of an affected twin (not recorded which). Each CDR3 is given with its conserved first and last residue.

>TRBJ2-6|TRBV7-2
CASSKPGASGANVLTF
>TRBJ2-7|TRBV6-5
CASSWTGGNEQYF
>TRBJ2-5|TRBV6-1
CASRNGQGGETQYF
>TRBJ1-2|TRBV5-4
CASSWGQGANYGYTF
>TRBJ2-1|TRBV2
CASRGGAQGEQFF
>TRBJ1-6|TRBV7-9
CASSLTGSYSPLHF
>TRBJ1-6|TRBV5-1
CASSSPGDSPLHF
>TRBJ2-1|TRBV5-1
CASTPLGTSYNEQFF
>TRBJ1-1|TRBV7-6
CASRSTLNTEAFF
>TRBJ2-1|TRBV12-3/TRBV12-4
CASSFSGYEQFF
>TRBJ2-7|TRBV19
CASRTGGDRYEQYF
>TRBJ1-5|TRBV5-5
CASSLEQGASNQPQHF
>TRBJ2-1|TRBV7-6
CASSSTPLVGQFF
>TRBJ1-6|TRBV12-3/TRBV12-4
CASSFGQSSYNSPLHF
>TRBJ2-2|TRBV20-1
CSAPRTRSTGELFF
>TRBJ1-1|TRBV12-3/TRBV12-4
CASRWGPTNTEAFF
>TRBJ2-7|TRBV6-2/TRBV6-3
CASSYSRLIGEQYF
>TRBJ2-7|TRBV5-1
CASSLRRGYEQYF
>TRBJ1-4|TRBV20-1
CSARGGQGSEKLFF
>TRBJ2-1|TRBV20-1
CSARAGQMWFF
>TRBJ2-1|TRBV19
CASSPGDGGNYNEQFF
>TRBJ2-7|TRBV18
CASSTGTSYEQYF
>TRBJ2-1|TRBV4-1
CASSQDYNEQFF
>TRBJ2-1|TRBV6-5
CASSYSTVTPNEQFF
>TRBJ2-7|TRBV19
CATTRGYEQYF
>TRBJ2-3|TRBV5-6
CASSFLTSADTQYF
>TRBJ2-2|TRBV28
CAGSLSGGSGELFF
>TRBJ2-7|TRBV7-2
CASSLGRGASYEQYF
>TRBJ2-7|TRBV25-1
CASSESLTDYEQYF
>TRBJ2-1|TRBV29-1
CSVEGLAGVGEQFF
>TRBJ2-3|TRBV28
CASSLSVHAGGSQYF
>TRBJ1-1|TRBV29-1
CSVVNQNTEAFF
>TRBJ2-7|TRBV5-6
CASSLEGLSSYEQYF
>TRBJ2-7|TRBV30
CAWSRAPGEQYF
>TRBJ1-2|TRBV7-9
CASSLVVGDYGYTF
>TRBJ1-3|TRBV30
CAWQIGTSGNTIYF
>TRBJ2-1|TRBV5-4
CASEGQDYNEQFF